One T cell receptor (beta chain) is described in this entry. The target antigen is unknown. Trimming cost V 1 base and J 4 bases, with 7 bases left between them. The CDR3 runs to 14 residues. The germline gives CDR1 LNHDA, CDR2 SQIVND (reference sequence). This entry belongs to a study of cytomegalovirus exposure and HLA in healthy donors. Study-level information: Approximately 200 million T cells yielded around 120 million unique TCR beta sequences in earlier analysis. Overall study findings and caveats: Later work showed greater clonal expansion in HLA-associated TCR beta chains than in equally common others.

The PCR was carried out with 60 Vbeta primers and 13 Jbeta primers. Profiling relied on immunoSEQ multiplex PCR, and the TCRdb table lists in-frame clones only, not all of them. In the table there are around 160,000 clones, over 80% of which are singletons. This clonotype was sampled from a woman aged 18-29 years in good health and CMV-seronegative. Specimen: PBMCs. This chain joins TRBV19 and TRBJ2-2; D ambiguous. The CDR3 reads CASSIVQITGELFF. CDR3 nucleotides: TGTGCCAGTAGTATAGTACAGATCACCGGGGAGCTGTTTTTT. The variable domain in full, completed from reference TRBV19 and TRBJ2-2, reads DGGITQSPKYLFRKEGQNVTLSCEQNLNHDAMYWYRQDPGQGLRLIYYSQIVNDFQKGDIAEGYSVSREKKESFPLTVTSAQKNPTAFYLCASSIVQITGELFFGEGSRLTVL.